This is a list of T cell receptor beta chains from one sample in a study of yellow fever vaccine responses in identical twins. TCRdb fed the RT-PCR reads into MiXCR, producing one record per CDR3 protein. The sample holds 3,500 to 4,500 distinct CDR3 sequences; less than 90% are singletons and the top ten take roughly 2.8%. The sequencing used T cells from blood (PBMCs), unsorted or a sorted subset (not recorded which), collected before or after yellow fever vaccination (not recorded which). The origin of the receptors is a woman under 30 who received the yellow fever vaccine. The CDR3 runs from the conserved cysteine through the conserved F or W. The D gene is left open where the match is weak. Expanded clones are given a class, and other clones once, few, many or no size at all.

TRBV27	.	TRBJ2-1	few	TGTGCCAGCAGTTTCCCTTGGGGAGGTGAGCAGTTCTTC	CASSFPWGGEQFF
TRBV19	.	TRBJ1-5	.	TGTGCCACAGGGGCAGTCAATCAGCCCCAGCATTTT	CATGAVNQPQHF
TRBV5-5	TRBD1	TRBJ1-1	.	TGCGCCAGCAGCCTTTGGACAGGGGTCGATGAAGCTTTCTTT	CASSLWTGVDEAFF
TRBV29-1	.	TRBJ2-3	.	TGCAGCGTTTTGACAGATACGCAGTATTTT	CSVLTDTQYF
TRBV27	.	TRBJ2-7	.	TGTGCCAGCAGTTTACGACAGACCTACGAGCAGTACTTC	CASSLRQTYEQYF
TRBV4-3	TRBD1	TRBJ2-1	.	TGCGCCAGCAGCCAACGAGGACAGGGGAGGGATGAGCAGTTCTTC	CASSQRGQGRDEQFF
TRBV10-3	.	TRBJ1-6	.	TGTGCCATCAGCCAAAGACCGGGTTCGGATTCACCCCTCCACTTT	CAISQRPGSDSPLHF
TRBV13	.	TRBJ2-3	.	TGTGCCAGCAGCCGGTCCACAGATACGCAGTATTTT	CASSRSTDTQYF
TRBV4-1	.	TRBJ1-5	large	TGCGCCAGCAGCCAAGGGCAGGACCGTCAGCCCCAGCATTTT	CASSQGQDRQPQHF
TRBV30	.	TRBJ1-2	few	TGTGCCTGGAGCCCTGGTGATGGCTACACCTTC	CAWSPGDGYTF
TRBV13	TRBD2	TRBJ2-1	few	TGTGCCAGCAGCTTAAGGTGGTCAGCGGGAGGGTACAATGAGCAGTTCTTC	CASSLRWSAGGYNEQFF
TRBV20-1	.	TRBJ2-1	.	TGCAGTGCTCCACCGGTGTCCCCCTACAATGAGCAGTTCTTC	CSAPPVSPYNEQFF
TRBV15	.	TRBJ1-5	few	TGTGCCACCAGCAGAGATTGGGCTTCTCAGGCGCCCCAGCATTTT	CATSRDWASQAPQHF
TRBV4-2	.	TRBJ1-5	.	TGTGCCAGCAGCCAAGTGTGGGATCAGCCCCAGCATTTT	CASSQVWDQPQHF
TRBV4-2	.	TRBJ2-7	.	TGTGCCAGCAGCCTCGGCCTGGGGTCTAGCTCCTACGAGCAGTACTTC	CASSLGLGSSSYEQYF
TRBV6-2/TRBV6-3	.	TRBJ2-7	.	TGTGCCAGCAGTTGGGCACCCTCCTACGAGCAGTACTTC	CASSWAPSYEQYF
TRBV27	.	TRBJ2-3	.	TGTGCCAGCAGTTTACGGCCAACCACAGATACGCAGTATTTT	CASSLRPTTDTQYF
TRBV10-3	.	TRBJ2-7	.	TGTGCCATCAGTGAGTCTACTTATACCTACGAGCAGTACTTC	CAISESTYTYEQYF
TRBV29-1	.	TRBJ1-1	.	TGCAGCGTTGTGGGGGGGACCGAAGCTTTCTTT	CSVVGGTEAFF
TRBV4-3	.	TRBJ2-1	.	TGCGCCAGCAGCCAAGATAGGGCGAATGAGCAGTTCTTC	CASSQDRANEQFF
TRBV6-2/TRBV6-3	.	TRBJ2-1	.	TGTGCCAGCAGTTACGGAGAATACAATGAGCAGTTCTTC	CASSYGEYNEQFF
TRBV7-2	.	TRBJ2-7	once	TGTGCCAGCAGGCAGTCCTCCACCTACGAGCAGTACTTC	CASRQSSTYEQYF
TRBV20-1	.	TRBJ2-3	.	TGCAGTGCTAGGGGGACATCATATTCTGTGGATACGCAGTATTTT	CSARGTSYSVDTQYF
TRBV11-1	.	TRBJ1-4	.	TGTGCCAGCAGCTTAAAGGGGGCAACTAATGAAAAACTGTTTTTT	CASSLKGATNEKLFF
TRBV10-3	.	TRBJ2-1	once	TGTGCCATCAGTGAGGACCAGTACAATGAGCAGTTCTTC	CAISEDQYNEQFF
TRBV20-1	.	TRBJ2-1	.	TGCAGTGCCGGAAGTGAGCAGTTCTTC	CSAGSEQFF
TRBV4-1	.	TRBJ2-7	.	TGCGCCAGATCTCCCGGGGCCTACGAGCAGTACTTC	CARSPGAYEQYF
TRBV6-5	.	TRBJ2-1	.	TGTGCCAGCAATCCTCAGGGGTTCTACAATGAGCAGTTCTTC	CASNPQGFYNEQFF
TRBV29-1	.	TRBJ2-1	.	TGCAGCGTTGAAGATGAGTGGGGTGTGAGCTCCTACAATGAGCAGTTCTTC	CSVEDEWGVSSYNEQFF
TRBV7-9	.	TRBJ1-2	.	TGTGCCAGCAGCTTGATTGTTTCGGAGGAGAACTATGGCTACACCTTC	CASSLIVSEENYGYTF
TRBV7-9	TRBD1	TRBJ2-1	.	TGTGCCAGCAGCTTTGGACAGGGACCCTACAATGAGCAGTTCTTC	CASSFGQGPYNEQFF
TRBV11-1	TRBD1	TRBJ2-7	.	TGTGCCAGCAGCATGACAGGGGTTGAGCAGTACTTC	CASSMTGVEQYF
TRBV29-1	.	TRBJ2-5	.	TGCAGCGTTGAAGCCAACAGGCAAGAGACCCAGTACTTC	CSVEANRQETQYF
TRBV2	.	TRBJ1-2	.	TGTGCCAGCAGTGACTGGGACAAGAACTATGGCTACACCTTC	CASSDWDKNYGYTF
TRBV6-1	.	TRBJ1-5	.	TGTGCCAGCAGACCCGGAACTAATGGGCGGCAGCCCCAGCATTTT	CASRPGTNGRQPQHF
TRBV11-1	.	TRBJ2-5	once	TGTGCCAGCAGCCGTCAAGAGACCCAGTACTTC	CASSRQETQYF
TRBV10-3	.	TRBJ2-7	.	TGTGCCATCAGTGTTCCGGAGGGGTACGAGCAGTACTTC	CAISVPEGYEQYF
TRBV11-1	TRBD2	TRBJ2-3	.	TGTGCCAGCAGCTTAATCAATTCAAGGAGGCTAGCGGGATCCACAGATACGCAGTATTTT	CASSLINSRRLAGSTDTQYF
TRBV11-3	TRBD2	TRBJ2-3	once	TGTGCCAGCAGCCCCCGAGCGGGGGGCCCTGATACGCAGTATTTT	CASSPRAGGPDTQYF
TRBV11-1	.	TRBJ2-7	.	TGTGCCAGCAGCTTAGGTAGGGGCCCGACCTACGAGCAGTACTTC	CASSLGRGPTYEQYF
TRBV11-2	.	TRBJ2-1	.	TGTGCCAGCAGCTCTACTAGTTACAATGAGCAGTTCTTC	CASSSTSYNEQFF
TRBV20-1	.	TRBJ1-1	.	TGCAGTGCTGTTTTGAATGCAGAAGCTTTCTTT	CSAVLNAEAFF
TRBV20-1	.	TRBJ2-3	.	TGCAGTGCTCGACGGACTGATACGCAGTATTTT	CSARRTDTQYF